This T cell receptor (beta chain) comes out of a study of blood T cell repertoires in COVID-19 (TCRdb year 2020). About the study as a whole: Collaborator samples came from the United States, Italy and Spain and covered acute and convalescent phases of COVID-19. Where HLA class I and class II types were available, the types were taken from metadata supplied by the sample provider, not from assay-based typing. Nearly every sample came with metadata listing a de-identified subject ID, COVID-19 status, age in years and sex. The samples were drawn from two sources: the first 160 participants of the ongoing ImmuneRACE study, and approximately 1,300 subjects contributed by 6 global collaborators. The material from the prospective study consisted of cDNA or gDNA derived from T cells, B-cell-depleted T cells, or PBMCs. The repertoires were made available in a free public database intended to serve as a resource for research on the immune response to SARS-CoV-2. Deeply sampled blood TCRbeta repertoires from subjects exposed to, actively infected with, or recovered from COVID-19 were included in the dataset. Findings and caveats that apply to the study as a whole: The quantity of clinical and demographic metadata differed by source and by participant and was supplied without curation.

The immunoSEQ Assay, a bias-controlled multiplex PCR, was used to amplify TCRbeta CDR3 regions from genomic DNA. The paper's processing steps were these. The number of nucleated cells in each sample was estimated by amplification of reference gene primers within the assay. To quantify the absolute abundance of each unique TCRbeta CDR3 rearrangement, sequence reads were collapsed and filtered. For each sample, productive Simpson clonality was calculated as the square root of Simpson's diversity index over productive rearrangements. Not all clones reach the TCRdb copy of this immuneACCESS table, which keeps in-frame sequences only. Checked studies attribute under half of the gap to unresolved V genes and leave the rest unexplained. That table furnishes V, J and clone size, whereas the DNA furnished D and trimming. Within this sample are approximately 400,000 clones, with 83% of them counted one time only. The ten largest clonotypes hold approximately 4.7% of the sample.

Enrolling through a virtual design, the prospective study's participants ranged in age from roughly 18 to 100 years and lived across more than 20 United States geographic areas. In the prospective study, participants were assigned to cohorts based on the clinical history participants reported in a screening survey and a study questionnaire. ImmuneRACE Cohort 3 recovered participants were defined by two consecutive negative NP/OP PCR tests, healthcare professional clearance, or symptom resolution. In the prospective study, mobile phlebotomists collected whole blood, serum and a nasopharyngeal or oropharyngeal swab from each participant. Additional blood draws and questionnaires over a roughly two-month period could optionally be provided by prospective study participants. Before DNA extraction, blood samples from the prospective study were shipped at room temperature or frozen. As regards this clone: There is no known antigen for this receptor. Within one base of it there is no much larger clone, and no base qualities were kept.

The sample taken for sequencing was PBMCs or T cells enriched from blood (not recorded which). The source of this sequence is a woman aged 45-65 years who had recovered from COVID-19.

The nucleotides read TGCGCCAGCAGCGAGGGACTAGCGGGAAATGAGCAGTTCTTC. This gives the protein CASSEGLAGNEQFF. The chain is made from TRBV5-1 and TRBJ2-1; 13 middle bases align to TRBD2. Here V drops 4 bases and J drops 7 bases, and the junction holds 2 bases not matched to any gene. The CDR3 starts with the cysteine, ends with the phenylalanine, and has 14 residues. Here the CDR3 DNA is all that survives: 42 bases in frame from base 1. For CDR1 and CDR2, the germline V gene lists SGHRS and YFSETQ.